This TCR beta chain was documented in a study of cytomegalovirus exposure and HLA in healthy donors. The study ran its PCR with 60 Vbeta and 13 Jbeta primers. Libraries were prepared by immunoSEQ multiplex PCR; TCRdb keeps only in-frame clonotypes and omits some of them. The sample includes approximately 100,000 clones. As regards this clone: Its antigen is not known.

V lost 0 bases to trimming and J lost 11 bases; unmatched junction nucleotides: 2. The CDR3 consists of 11 residues. Germline V CDR1 and CDR2: DFQATT, SNEGSKA (reference sequence). Findings and caveats of the study: Donors belonging to an Asian-associated ancestry cluster reportedly showed fewer N-insertions in productive TCRs than the roughly 700-donor mean, according to what a later analysis found.

The genes are TRBV20-1 and TRBJ1-1; TRBD1 matches at 8 bases. This TCR came from a man between 50 and 59 years old in good health and CMV-seropositive. Sequenced: PBMCs. CDR3 in amino acids: CSARDRGPAFF. The CDR3 nucleotides are TGCAGTGCTAGAGACAGGGGGCCTGCTTTCTTT.